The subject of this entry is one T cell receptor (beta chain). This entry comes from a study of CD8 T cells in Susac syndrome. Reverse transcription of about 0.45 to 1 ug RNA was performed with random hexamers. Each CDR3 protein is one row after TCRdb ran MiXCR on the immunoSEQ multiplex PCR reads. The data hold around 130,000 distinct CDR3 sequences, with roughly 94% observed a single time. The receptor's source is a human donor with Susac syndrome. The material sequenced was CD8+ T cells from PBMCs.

CDR3 sequence (DNA): TGTGCCAGCAGTGAAGACAGCGGGGGGGCCTCGCGCACAGATACGCAGTATTTT. It specifies CASSEDSGGASRTDTQYF. The V and J genes are TRBV2 and TRBJ2-3, with 10 bases that match TRBD2. Germline trimming cut 1 base from V and 1 base from J; bases unmatched to any gene: 8. Germline values: CDR1 SNHLY, CDR2 FYNNEI. The CDR3 sequence is 18 residues long.